This T cell receptor (beta chain) emerged from a study of T cell responses to AZD1222 COVID-19 vaccine. Remarks on this clone: The antigen is unknown.

General study points: Two AZD1222 administrations were followed by greater Spike-specific TCR breadth and depth.

Method: immunoSEQ multiplex PCR; TCRdb's copy keeps in-frame clones and lacks some. The sample lists 150,000 to 200,000 clones, 94% occurring once. Trimming stripped 3 bases from V and 6 bases from J, with 28 bases between. The CDR3 length is 19 residues. Germline CDR1 is SGHNT and CDR2 is YYREEE (reference sequence). Specimen: peripheral blood, collected 28 days after the second AZD1222 dose. The chain recombines TRBV5-4 with TRBJ1-5, with D maybe TRBD1 (5 bases). The TCR sequence derives from an adult who received the AZD1222 COVID-19 vaccine. The CDR3 loop reads CASSYHPDSVVPPIQPQHF. The CDR3 DNA reads TGTGCCAGCAGCTACCACCCTGACAGTGTGGTCCCCCCCATTCAGCCCCAGCATTTT.